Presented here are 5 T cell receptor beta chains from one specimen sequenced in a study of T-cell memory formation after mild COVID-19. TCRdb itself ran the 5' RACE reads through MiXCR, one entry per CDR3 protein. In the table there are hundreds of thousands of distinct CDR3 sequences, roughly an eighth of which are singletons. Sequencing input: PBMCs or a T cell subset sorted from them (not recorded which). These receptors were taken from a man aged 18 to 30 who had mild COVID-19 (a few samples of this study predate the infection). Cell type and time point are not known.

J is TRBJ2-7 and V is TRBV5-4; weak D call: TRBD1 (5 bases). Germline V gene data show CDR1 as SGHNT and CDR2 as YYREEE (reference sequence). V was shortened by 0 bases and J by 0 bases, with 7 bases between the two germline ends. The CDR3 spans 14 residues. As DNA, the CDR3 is TGTGCCAGCAGCTTGGACAGGAGCTCCTACGAGCAGTACGTC. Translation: CASSLDRSSYEQYV.

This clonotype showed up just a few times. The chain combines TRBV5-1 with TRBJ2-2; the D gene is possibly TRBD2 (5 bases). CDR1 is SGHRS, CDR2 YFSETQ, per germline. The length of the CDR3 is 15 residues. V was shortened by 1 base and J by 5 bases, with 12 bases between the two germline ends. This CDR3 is CASSLYGDATGELFF. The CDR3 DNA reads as TGCGCCAGCAGCTTGTACGGGGATGCGACCGGGGAGCTGTTTTTT. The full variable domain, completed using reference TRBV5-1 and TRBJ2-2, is KAGVTQTPRYLIKTRGQQVTLSCSPISGHRSVSWYQQTPGQGLQFLFEYFSETQRNKGNFPGRFSGRQFSNSRSEMNVSTLELGDSALYLCASSLYGDATGELFFGEGSRLTVL.

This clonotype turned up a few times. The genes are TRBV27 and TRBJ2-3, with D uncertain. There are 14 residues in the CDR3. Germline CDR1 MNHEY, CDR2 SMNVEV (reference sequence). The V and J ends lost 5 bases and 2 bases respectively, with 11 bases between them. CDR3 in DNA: TGTGCCAGCAGTGGTTTTGGAACCACAGATACGCAGTATTTT. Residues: CASSGFGTTDTQYF.

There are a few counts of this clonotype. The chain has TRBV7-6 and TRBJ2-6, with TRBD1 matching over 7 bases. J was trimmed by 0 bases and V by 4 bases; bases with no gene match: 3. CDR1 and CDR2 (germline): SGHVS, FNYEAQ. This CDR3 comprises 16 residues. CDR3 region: CASSSGTVSGANVLTF. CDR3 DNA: TGTGCCAGCAGCTCGGGGACAGTCTCTGGGGCCAACGTCCTGACTTTC. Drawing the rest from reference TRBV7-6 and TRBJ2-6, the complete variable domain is GAGVSQSPRYKVTKRGQDVALRCDPISGHVSLYWYRQALGQGPEFLTYFNYEAQQDKSGLPNDRFSAERPEGSISTLTIQRTEQRDSAMYRCASSSGTVSGANVLTFGAGSRLTVL.

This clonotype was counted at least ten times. CDR3 bases: TGTGCCACCAGTGATCCCCCGGCGACTAGCGCCGGGGAGCTGTTTTTT. Its translation is CATSDPPATSAGELFF. The chain links TRBV24-1 to TRBJ2-2; 8 bases align to TRBD2. The CDR3 is made up of 16 amino acids. Trimming took 3 bases from V and 6 from J; bases not matched to a gene: 8. Germline assignment: CDR1 KGHDR and CDR2 SFDVKD.